The 20 T cell receptor beta chains below all came from one sample that was sequenced in a study of blood T cells in healthy people across ages. Using a J-beta primer mix together with a sample-barcoded 5' primer, a second PCR was run for about 6 to 11 cycles. TCRdb re-derived calls from the 5' RACE reads in MiXCR, one entry per CDR3 protein. The table shows fewer than 2 million distinct CDR3 sequences, with approximately 40% occurring only once. Specimen: blood. The source of these receptors is a human donor in good health.

The chain joins TRBV12-3 or TRBV12-4 to TRBJ1-1; the D is unclear. Trimming shortened V by 5 bases and J by 10 bases, and 14 bases separated the two germline ends. There are 12 residues in the CDR3. The CDR3 sequence is CASSNTFGGAFF. The CDR3 DNA sequence: TGTGCCAGCAGTAACACTTTCGGAGGAGCTTTCTTT.

This rearrangement joins TRBV4-2 to TRBJ1-1; no clear D. The germline CDR1 and CDR2 sequences are LGHNA and YNFKEQ. The V end was cut by 0 bases, the J end by 5 bases, with 22 bases between. CDR3 size: 18 residues. The CDR3 spells CASSQEVWAAGKWTEAFF. The CDR3 DNA reads TGTGCCAGCAGCCAAGAAGTTTGGGCCGCCGGGAAATGGACTGAAGCTTTCTTT.

This chain connects TRBV6-1 to TRBJ1-1; the D gene is possibly TRBD1 (6 bases). Trimming took 4 bases from V and 2 from J, leaving 17 bases between them. This CDR3 contains 16 residues. From germline, CDR1 is MNHNS and CDR2 SASEGT. In DNA form, the CDR3 reads TGTGCCAGCAGTGTTCACAGGGAATACGTCAACACTGAAGCTTTCTTT. Amino acid sequence: CASSVHREYVNTEAFF.

This rearrangement joins TRBV25-1 to TRBJ2-3, with TRBD2 as a possible D gene (6 bases). Trimming removed 3 bases at V and 3 bases at J, with 13 bases between. There are 15 residues in the CDR3. CDR1 and CDR2 from the germline V gene are MGHDK and SYGVNS. The CDR3 sequence is CASSDGLLMTDTQYF. DNA for the CDR3: TGTGCCAGCAGTGACGGACTACTTATGACAGATACGCAGTATTTT.

The rearrangement links TRBV28 to TRBJ1-1; D may be TRBD1 (6 bases). Trimming pared 8 bases from V and 5 bases from J, leaving 18 bases between. Germline V gives CDR1 MDHEN, CDR2 SYDVKM. The CDR3 runs to 14 residues. In DNA, the CDR3 is TGTGCCAGCTGCGGGGGGGCAATTGATACTGAAGCTTTCTTT. It codes for CASCGGAIDTEAFF.

This clonotype was observed at least ten times. This chain connects TRBV7-8 to TRBJ2-4; 7 positions agree with TRBD1. The J call is doubtful: the DNA matches TRBJ2-7 better. The CDR3 contains 12 residues. CDR1 and CDR2 from the germline V gene are SGHVS and FQNEAQ. CDR3 amino acids: CASSFGTDEQYF. In nucleotides, the CDR3 is TGTGCCAGCAGCTTTGGGACAGACGAGCAGTACTTC.

V and J are TRBV6-2 or TRBV6-3 and TRBJ2-7; 7 nucleotides align to TRBD1. Germline-derived CDR1 and CDR2 are MNHEY and SVGEGT. J lost 7 bases, V lost 6 bases, and 12 bases had no gene match. CDR3 length: 14 residues. This CDR3 is CASSPGQYLGEQYF. The CDR3 coding sequence is TGTGCCAGCAGCCCGGGACAGTACCTTGGGGAGCAGTACTTC.

This clonotype came up a few times. The V call is TRBV27, the J call TRBJ1-2; D is possibly TRBD1 (5 bases). The CDR3 has 14 residues. The germline V gene has CDR1 MNHEY and CDR2 SMNVEV (reference sequence). V lost 6 bases and J 2 bases, leaving 13 bases between the germline ends. This CDR3 is CASSEGGGNYGYTF. For the CDR3, the DNA is TGTGCCAGCAGCGAGGGCGGGGGAAACTATGGCTACACCTTC.

This clonotype turned up a few times. The CDR3 here is CASPSGVARSIYYGYTF. The CDR3 nucleotides are TGTGCCAGCCCAAGTGGGGTCGCCAGATCCATCTACTATGGCTACACCTTC. V is TRBV21-1 and J is TRBJ1-2; TRBD1 reflects the table's D call only, with no check against the DNA. TRBV21-1 constitutes a pseudogene. The CDR3 totals 17 residues.

The genes are TRBV7-2 and TRBJ2-1; no definite D call. The CDR3 is 11 residues long. The V and J ends lost 1 base and 12 bases respectively, with 7 bases between them. The germline V gene has CDR1 SGHTA and CDR2 FQGNSA. The CDR3 sequence is CASSLGQWQFF. The DNA for the CDR3 is TGTGCCAGCAGCTTAGGCCAGTGGCAGTTCTTC. The full variable domain, in which reference TRBV7-2 and TRBJ2-1 provide the parts outside the CDR3, is GAGVSQSPSNKVTEKGKDVELRCDPISGHTALYWYRQSLGQGLEFLIYFQGNSAPDKSGLPSDRFSAERTGGSVSTLTIQRTQQEDSAVYLCASSLGQWQFFGPGTRLTVL.

The rearrangement joins TRBV7-2 to TRBJ1-2, with 9 bases matching TRBD1. In germline, CDR1 is SGHTA, CDR2 FQGNSA. This CDR3 contains 15 residues. V was clipped by 0 bases and J by 8 bases; unmatched bases: 7. CDR3 DNA: TGTGCCAGCAGCTTAGCGACAGGGGGAGTGAAAGGCTACACCTTC. Its protein product is CASSLATGGVKGYTF. Full variable domain (missing parts from reference TRBV7-2 and TRBJ1-2): GAGVSQSPSNKVTEKGKDVELRCDPISGHTALYWYRQSLGQGLEFLIYFQGNSAPDKSGLPSDRFSAERTGGSVSTLTIQRTQQEDSAVYLCASSLATGGVKGYTFGSGTRLTVV.

The chain carries TRBV25-1 and TRBJ2-1; D is unclear. Per germline, CDR1 MGHDK and CDR2 SYGVNS. The CDR3 length is 15 residues. The CDR3 here is CATSRFRSSYNEQFF. In DNA, the CDR3 is TGTGCGACCAGCCGCTTCCGGAGCTCCTACAATGAGCAGTTCTTC.

This sequence joins TRBV24-1 and TRBJ2-7; TRBD2 might be the D (5 bases). The DNA end is a closer match to TRBJ2-5, so the J assignment may be wrong. Germline loops: CDR1 KGHDR, CDR2 SFDVKD. The CDR3 contains 16 residues. CDR3 region: CATSDPVGGAGETQYF. As DNA, the CDR3 is TGTGCCACCAGTGACCCCGTGGGTGGCGCGGGAGAGACCCAGTACTTC.

V gene TRBV20-1 combines with J gene TRBJ2-4; D is perhaps TRBD2 (5 bases). The DNA matches TRBJ2-7 better at its end, which makes the J call doubtful. The length of the CDR3 is 14 residues. Germline V gene sequence: CDR1 DFQATT, CDR2 SNEGSKA (reference sequence). In DNA, the CDR3 is TGCAGTGCTAGAGATACGGGGATCCGCTACGAGCAGTACTTC. Its protein is CSARDTGIRYEQYF.

This clonotype was detected a few times. The gene calls are TRBV20-1 and TRBJ2-1; 10 bases match TRBD2. Trimming cost V 0 bases and J 4 bases; bases outside gene matches: 6. Germline CDR1 is DFQATT and CDR2 is SNEGSKA (reference sequence). The CDR3 has 16 residues. The CDR3 region is CSARDRVAGGYNEQFF. CDR3 DNA sequence: TGCAGTGCTAGAGATAGAGTAGCGGGGGGTTACAATGAGCAGTTCTTC.

This clonotype was picked up many times. The rearrangement uses TRBV7-9 and TRBJ2-7, with 9 bases identical to TRBD1. Looked up from germline, CDR1 is SEHNR and CDR2 is FQNEAQ (reference sequence). CDR3 length: 15 amino acids. V lost 2 bases and J lost 0; bases outside the gene matches: 2. The CDR3 DNA follows: TGTGCCAGCAGCTTACCGGGACAGGGCTCCTACGAGCAGTACTTC. Its protein product is CASSLPGQGSYEQYF.

This chain connects TRBV7-6 to TRBJ1-2; 9 bases agree with TRBD1. Per germline, CDR1 SGHVS and CDR2 FNYEAQ. This CDR3 has 16 amino acids. After removal of 5 bases from V and 5 bases from J, the junction contained 12 bases not matched to a gene. This CDR3 reads CASSPEPGQGIYGYTF. The CDR3 bases are TGTGCCAGCAGCCCAGAACCGGGACAGGGAATTTATGGCTACACCTTC.

The chain recombines TRBV7-2 with TRBJ2-5, with a possible D match to TRBD2 (6 bases). Looked up from germline, CDR1 is SGHTA and CDR2 is FQGNSA. CDR3 length equals 16 residues. Trimming removed 2 bases at V and 4 bases at J, with 17 bases between. The CDR3 DNA reads TGTACCAGCAGCTTAAGTTTTAACCGGGAGAGAGAGACCCAGTACTTC. Residues: CTSSLSFNRERETQYF.

This clonotype was seen a single time. The chain carries TRBV19 and TRBJ1-2, with TRBD1 matching over 8 bases. Per germline, CDR1 LNHDA and CDR2 SQIVND (reference sequence). Germline trimming cut 2 bases from V and 7 bases from J; bases unmatched to any gene: 3. This CDR3 comprises 13 residues. The CDR3 DNA reads TGTGCCAGTAGTATACAGGGGGCGCTTGGCTACACCTTC. Amino acids: CASSIQGALGYTF.

CDR3 DNA: TGCGCCAGCACACTCACAGGGTCGGGGAACACTGAAGCTTTCTTT. Translated: CASTLTGSGNTEAFF. The chain is built from TRBV5-1 and TRBJ1-1; maybe TRBD1 (6 bases). CDR3 size: 15 residues. The V and J ends lost 6 bases and 1 base respectively, with 16 bases between them. CDR1 is SGHRS, CDR2 YFSETQ, per germline.